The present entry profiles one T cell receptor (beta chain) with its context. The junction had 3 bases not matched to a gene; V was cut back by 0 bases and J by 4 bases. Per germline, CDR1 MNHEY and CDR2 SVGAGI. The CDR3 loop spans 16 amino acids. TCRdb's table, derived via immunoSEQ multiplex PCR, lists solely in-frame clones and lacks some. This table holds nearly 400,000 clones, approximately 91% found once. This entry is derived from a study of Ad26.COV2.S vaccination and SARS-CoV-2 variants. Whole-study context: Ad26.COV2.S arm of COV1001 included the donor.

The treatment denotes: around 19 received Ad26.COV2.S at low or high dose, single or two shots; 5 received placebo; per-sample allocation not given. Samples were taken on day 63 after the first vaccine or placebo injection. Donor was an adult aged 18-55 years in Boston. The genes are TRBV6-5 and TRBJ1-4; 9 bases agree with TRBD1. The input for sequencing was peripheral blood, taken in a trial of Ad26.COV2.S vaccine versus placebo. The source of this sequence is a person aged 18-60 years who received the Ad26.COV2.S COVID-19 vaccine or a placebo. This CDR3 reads CASSYSVGQGNEKLFF. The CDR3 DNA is TGTGCCAGCAGTTACTCGGTGGGACAGGGTAATGAAAAACTGTTTTTT.